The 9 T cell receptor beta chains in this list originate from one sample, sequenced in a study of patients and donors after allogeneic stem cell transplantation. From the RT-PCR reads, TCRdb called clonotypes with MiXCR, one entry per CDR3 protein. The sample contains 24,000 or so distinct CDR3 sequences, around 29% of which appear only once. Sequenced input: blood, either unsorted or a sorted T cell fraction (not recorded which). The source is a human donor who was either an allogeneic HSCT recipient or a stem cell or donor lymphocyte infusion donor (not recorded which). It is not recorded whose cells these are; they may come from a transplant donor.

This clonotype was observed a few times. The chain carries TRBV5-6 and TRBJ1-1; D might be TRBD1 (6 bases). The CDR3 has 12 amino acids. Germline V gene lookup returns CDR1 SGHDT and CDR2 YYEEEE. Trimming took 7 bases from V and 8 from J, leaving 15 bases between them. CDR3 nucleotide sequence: TGTGCCAGCGGGTTAGGGGGACTAGAAGCTTTCTTT. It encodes CASGLGGLEAFF.

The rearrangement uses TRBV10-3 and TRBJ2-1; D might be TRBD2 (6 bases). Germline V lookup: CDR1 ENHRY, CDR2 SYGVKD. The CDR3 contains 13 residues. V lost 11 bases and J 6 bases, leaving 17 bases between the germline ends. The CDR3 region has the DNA TGTGCCGCCCGGGACTCCTACTCCAATGAGCAGTTCTTC. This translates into CAARDSYSNEQFF.

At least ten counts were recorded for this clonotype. CDR3 protein: CASIRSGFPEAFF. CDR3 DNA: TGTGCCAGCATCAGGTCGGGATTCCCTGAAGCTTTCTTT. V is TRBV6-5 and J is TRBJ1-1, with D unclear. CDR1 and CDR2 from the germline V gene are MNHEY and SVGAGI. Trimming shortened V by 7 bases and J by 6 bases, and 15 bases separated the two germline ends. The CDR3 contains 13 residues.

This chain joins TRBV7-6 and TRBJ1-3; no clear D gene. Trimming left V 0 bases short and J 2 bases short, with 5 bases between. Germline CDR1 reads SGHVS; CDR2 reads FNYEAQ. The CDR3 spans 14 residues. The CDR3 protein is CASSLAVTGNTIYF. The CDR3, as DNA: TGTGCCAGCAGCTTAGCAGTTACTGGAAACACCATATATTTT.

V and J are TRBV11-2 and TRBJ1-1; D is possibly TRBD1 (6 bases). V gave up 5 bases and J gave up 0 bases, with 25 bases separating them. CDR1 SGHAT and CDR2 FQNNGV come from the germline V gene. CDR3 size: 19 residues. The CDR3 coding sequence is TGTGCCAGCAGCCGTCTACTCCGGGACGGGGGCTTTATGAACACTGAAGCTTTCTTT. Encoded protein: CASSRLLRDGGFMNTEAFF.

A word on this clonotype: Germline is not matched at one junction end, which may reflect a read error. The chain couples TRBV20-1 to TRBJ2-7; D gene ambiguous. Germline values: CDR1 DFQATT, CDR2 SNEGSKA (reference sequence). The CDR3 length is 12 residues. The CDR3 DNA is TGCAGTGCTAGAGATAACGGGTTACTGTGGCACTTC. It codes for CSARDNGLLWHF.

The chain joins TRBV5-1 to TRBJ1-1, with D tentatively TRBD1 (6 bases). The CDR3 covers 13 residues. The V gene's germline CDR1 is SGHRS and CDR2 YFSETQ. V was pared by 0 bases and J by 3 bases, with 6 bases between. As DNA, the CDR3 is TGCGCCAGCAGCTTGGACAGGGACACTGAAGCTTTCTTT. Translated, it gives CASSLDRDTEAFF. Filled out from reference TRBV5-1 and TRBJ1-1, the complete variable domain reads KAGVTQTPRYLIKTRGQQVTLSCSPISGHRSVSWYQQTPGQGLQFLFEYFSETQRNKGNFPGRFSGRQFSNSRSEMNVSTLELGDSALYLCASSLDRDTEAFFGQGTRLTVV.

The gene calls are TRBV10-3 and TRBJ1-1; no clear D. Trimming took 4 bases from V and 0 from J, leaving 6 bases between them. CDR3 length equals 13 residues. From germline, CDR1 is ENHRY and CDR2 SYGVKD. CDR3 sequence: CAISGQLNTEAFF. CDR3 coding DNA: TGTGCCATCAGTGGACAACTGAACACTGAAGCTTTCTTT.

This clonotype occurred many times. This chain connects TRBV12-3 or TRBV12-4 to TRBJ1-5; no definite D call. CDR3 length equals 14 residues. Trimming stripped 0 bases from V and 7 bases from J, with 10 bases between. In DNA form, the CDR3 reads TGTGCCAGCAGTTTAGCGGGTTCAGGACAGCCCCAGCATTTT. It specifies CASSLAGSGQPQHF.